This T cell receptor (beta chain) came from a study of blood T cell repertoires in COVID-19. Clones were sequenced by immunoSEQ multiplex PCR, and TCRdb holds only the in-frame ones, with some missing. Among 240,000 or so clones listed, over 75% were seen once. Germline CDR1 and CDR2: KGHSH and LQKENI. This CDR3 contains 13 residues. The V gene end was trimmed by 3 bases and the J gene end by 6 bases; junction bases not matched to a gene: 2. This sequence joins TRBV18 and TRBJ2-4; TRBD1 matches at 7 bases. Sequencing input: peripheral blood. The receptor comes from a man aged 30-40 years who had recovered from COVID-19. CDR3 sequence reads: CASSPGQLNIQYF. For the CDR3, the DNA is TGTGCCAGCTCACCGGGACAGTTAAACATTCAGTACTTC.